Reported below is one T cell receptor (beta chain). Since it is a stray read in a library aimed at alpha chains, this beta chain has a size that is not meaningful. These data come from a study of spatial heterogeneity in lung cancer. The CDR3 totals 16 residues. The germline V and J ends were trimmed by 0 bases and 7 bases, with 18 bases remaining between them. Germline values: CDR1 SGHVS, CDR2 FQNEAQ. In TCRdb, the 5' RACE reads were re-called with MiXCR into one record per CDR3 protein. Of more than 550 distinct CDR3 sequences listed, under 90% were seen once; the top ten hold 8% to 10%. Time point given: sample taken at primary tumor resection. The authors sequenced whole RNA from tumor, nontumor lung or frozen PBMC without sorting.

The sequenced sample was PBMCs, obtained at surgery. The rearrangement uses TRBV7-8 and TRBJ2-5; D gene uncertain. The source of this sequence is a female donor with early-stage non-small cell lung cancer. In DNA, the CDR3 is TGTGCCAGCAGCTTAGCAGTGGTGACGGCGGAAAGGACCCAGTACTTC. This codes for CASSLAVVTAERTQYF. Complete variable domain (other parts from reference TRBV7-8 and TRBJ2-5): GAGVSQSPRYKVAKRGQDVALRCDPISGHVSLFWYQQALGQGPEFLTYFQNEAQLDKSGLPSDRFFAERPEGSVSTLKIQRTQQEDSAVYLCASSLAVVTAERTQYFGPGTRLLVL.